This passage covers 4 T cell receptor beta chains from one sample sequenced in a study of OX40 agonist ivuxolimab in advanced cancers. Measured with immunoSEQ multiplex PCR; TCRdb has only the in-frame clones, and not every one. Of some 61,000 clones listed, 75% to 90% are singletons. The specimen comprised CD4+ or CD8+ T cells sorted from blood, sampled in a trial of the OX40 agonist ivuxolimab. The receptor set was obtained from an adult with an advanced solid tumor such as melanoma, head and neck, liver or kidney cancer.

This sequence joins TRBV5-1 and TRBJ2-1, with 11 bases matching TRBD2. Germline V gene data show CDR1 as SGHRS and CDR2 as YFSETQ. Losses at the gene ends were 5 bases for V and 2 bases for J; bases not matched to a gene: 9. The CDR3 totals 17 residues. In DNA form, the CDR3 reads TGCGCCAGCAGAGTTGCCGTGACTAGCGGGACCTACAATGAGCAGTTCTTC. Protein product: CASRVAVTSGTYNEQFF.

This clone was seen just once. This chain connects TRBV7-9 to TRBJ2-7; D is unresolved. Germline-derived CDR1 and CDR2 are SEHNR and FQNEAQ (reference sequence). The CDR3 spans 16 residues. V was pared by 4 bases and J by 3 bases, with 19 bases between. The CDR3 DNA reads TGTGCCAGCAGCTCCTCCCCGAGCCAGCCGGGCTACGAGCAGTACTTC. Translated: CASSSSPSQPGYEQYF.

The chain recombines TRBV28 with TRBJ1-2, with D maybe TRBD1 (6 bases). The CDR3 runs 11 residues. Trimming left V 3 bases short and J 13 bases short, with 12 bases between. Germline CDR1 and CDR2: MDHEN and SYDVKM. CDR3 region: CASSFPGAATF. CDR3 coding DNA: TGTGCCAGCAGTTTCCCAGGGGCCGCCACCTTC.

The chain recombines TRBV7-9 with TRBJ2-5, with a possible D match to TRBD1 (6 bases). The germline gives CDR1 SEHNR, CDR2 FQNEAQ (reference sequence). This CDR3 has 15 residues. V was clipped by 5 bases and J by 1 base, with 14 bases between them. CDR3 nucleotide sequence: TGTGCCAGCAGCCGACAGGCGAGTCCCCAAGAGACCCAGTACTTC. Translated, it gives CASSRQASPQETQYF.